Here is one T cell receptor beta chain with its context. The antigen is unknown. Donors were nominally healthy when sampled, though unrecorded immune exposures were likely. This entry is derived from a study of cytomegalovirus exposure and HLA in healthy donors. Broader study findings: The study labeled around 160 TCR beta chains cytomegalovirus-associated. It was reportedly the case that the classifier diagnosed cytomegalovirus status with high specificity and sensitivity. By HLA locus, TCR association rates varied in a later analysis, with DRB1 showing the most and HLA-C the fewest.

The PCR contained 60 Vbeta and 13 Jbeta primers. The assay was immunoSEQ multiplex PCR, and TCRdb's table has in-frame clones only and misses some. This sample has 64,000 or so clones; over 75% occur once, and the top ten carry approximately 11%. V lost 4 bases and J lost 3; bases outside the gene matches: 3. CDR1 ENHRY and CDR2 SYGVKD come from the germline V gene. The CDR3 has 15 residues. This chain connects TRBV10-3 to TRBJ2-5, with 12 bases identical to TRBD2. Sequencing was performed on PBMCs. This receptor was taken from a female donor in good health and CMV-seronegative. CDR3 in amino acids: CAISGRLAGEETQYF. CDR3 nucleotide sequence: TGTGCCATCAGTGGTCGACTAGCGGGAGAAGAGACCCAGTACTTC.